These 25 T cell receptor beta chains originate from one sample sequenced in a study of cytomegalovirus exposure and HLA in healthy donors. PCR was performed using 60 Vbeta and 13 Jbeta primers. The table came from immunoSEQ multiplex PCR; TCRdb's copy has only in-frame clones and leaves some out. The table lists about 140,000 clones, roughly four fifths of them singletons, with approximately 1.3% in the top ten. The source material was PBMCs. These receptors all stem from a man aged 25-40 years in good health and CMV-seropositive.

In DNA form, the CDR3 reads TGTGCCAGCAGTGGGACTAGCGGGGGGCTATATAACCGGGGGGAGCTGTTTTTT. Residues: CASSGTSGGLYNRGELFF. The V and J genes are TRBV28 and TRBJ2-2, with TRBD2 matching over 15 bases. Losses at the gene ends were 5 bases for V and 8 bases for J; bases not matched to a gene: 12. This CDR3 is 18 amino acids long. CDR1 and CDR2 (germline): MDHEN, SYDVKM. Supplemented by reference TRBV28 and TRBJ2-2, the full variable domain reads DVKVTQSSRYLVKRTGEKVFLECVQDMDHENMFWYRQDPGLGLRLIYFSYDVKMKEKGDIPEGYSVSREKKERFSLILESASTNQTSMYLCASSGTSGGLYNRGELFFGEGSRLTVL.

The genes are TRBV28 and TRBJ2-7; 8 bases agree with TRBD2. Germline assignment: CDR1 MDHEN and CDR2 SYDVKM. Trimming took 5 bases from V and 2 from J; bases not matched to a gene: 14. CDR3 length: 17 amino acids. CDR3 sequence reads: CASSPFGGLGPTYEQYF. The CDR3 DNA follows: TGTGCCAGCAGTCCCTTCGGGGGACTAGGGCCAACCTACGAGCAGTACTTC.

This clone was counted a single time. The rearrangement joins TRBV18 to TRBJ2-3, with D possibly being TRBD1 (6 bases). Trimming stripped 6 bases from V and 0 bases from J, with 7 bases between. From germline, CDR1 is KGHSH and CDR2 LQKENI. The CDR3 totals 13 residues. For the CDR3, the DNA is TGTGCCAGCTCGACAGGCAGCACAGATACGCAGTATTTT. It codes for CASSTGSTDTQYF.

The J gene is TRBJ2-6, the V gene TRBV27; no firm D call. V was pared by 6 bases and J by 0 bases, with 15 bases between. Germline V gene lookup returns CDR1 MNHEY and CDR2 SMNVEV (reference sequence). The CDR3 is 17 residues long. This chain's CDR3 is CASSAYYGNSGANVLTF. CDR3 coding DNA: TGTGCCAGCAGCGCATATTACGGTAACTCTGGGGCCAACGTCCTGACTTTC.

The gene calls are TRBV7-2 and TRBJ2-5; TRBD2 matches 12 bases. In germline, CDR1 is SGHTA, CDR2 FQGNSA. Trimming at V came to 1 base and at J to 2 bases, leaving 2 bases not matched to a gene. This CDR3 contains 16 residues. CDR3 amino acids: CASSLGTSGGQETQYF. For the CDR3, the DNA is TGTGCCAGCAGCTTAGGAACTAGCGGGGGGCAAGAGACCCAGTACTTC.

The chain combines TRBV6-1 with TRBJ2-7, with TRBD2 matching over 13 bases. V shed 4 bases, J shed 2 bases, and the junction held 5 bases outside the gene matches. Germline V lookup: CDR1 MNHNS, CDR2 SASEGT. The CDR3 has 16 amino acids. CDR3 bases: TGTGCCAGCAGTGCTCGACTAGCGGGGGGACCCTACGAGCAGTACTTC. Translated, it gives CASSARLAGGPYEQYF.

The genes are TRBV6-6 and TRBJ2-5; D remains unclear. The CDR3 is 13 amino acids. The germline V and J ends were trimmed by 11 bases and 2 bases, with 15 bases remaining between them. Per the germline V gene, CDR1 is MNHNY and CDR2 is SVGAGI (reference sequence). In DNA, the CDR3 is TGTGCCGCCCAATCACAGCTACAAGAGACCCAGTACTTC. Translated: CAAQSQLQETQYF.

The chain couples TRBV9 to TRBJ2-7, with a tentative D call TRBD2 (5 bases). CDR1 is SGDLS, CDR2 YYNGEE, per germline. Trimming removed 4 bases at V and 6 bases at J, with 20 bases between. This CDR3 is built from 15 residues. DNA of the CDR3: TGTGCCAGCAGCCCCACGAGGGTCGCCTTCGGCGAGCAGTACTTC. It specifies CASSPTRVAFGEQYF.

CDR3: CASSPGTGGSEAFF. CDR3 nucleotides: TGTGCCAGCTCACCGGGGACAGGGGGCTCTGAAGCTTTCTTT. V usage is TRBV18 and J usage is TRBJ1-1; 12 bases agree with TRBD1. This CDR3 spans 14 amino acids. Losses at the gene ends were 3 bases for V and 6 bases for J; bases not matched to a gene: 2. Per germline, CDR1 KGHSH and CDR2 LQKENI. The whole variable domain, remainder taken from reference TRBV18 and TRBJ1-1, is NAGVMQNPRHLVRRRGQEARLRCSPMKGHSHVYWYRQLPEEGLKFMVYLQKENIIDESGMPKERFSAEFPKEGPSILRIQQVVRGDSAAYFCASSPGTGGSEAFFGQGTRLTVV.

This clone was recorded a few times. This chain connects TRBV4-1 to TRBJ1-1; a possible D gene is TRBD1 (5 bases). Germline CDR1 and CDR2: MGHRA and YSYEKL. The V end lost 6 bases, the J end lost 1 base, and 12 bases lay between the germline ends. The CDR3 spans 14 residues. The CDR3: CASRPTGGNTEAFF. CDR3 bases: TGCGCCAGCAGACCGACCGGGGGGAACACTGAAGCTTTCTTT.

The chain links TRBV18 to TRBJ2-5; D unclear. The V gene lost 3 bases and the J gene lost 4 bases, with 12 bases spanning the gap. The CDR3 consists of 14 residues. Germline V gene data show CDR1 as KGHSH and CDR2 as LQKENI. This chain's CDR3 is CASSPGARAETQYF. In nucleotides, the CDR3 is TGTGCCAGCTCACCGGGCGCCAGAGCAGAGACCCAGTACTTC.

The chain carries TRBV7-8 and TRBJ1-2, with D possibly matching TRBD1 (5 bases). Germline CDR1 reads SGHVS; CDR2 reads FQNEAQ. This CDR3 has 12 amino acids. Trimming pared 3 bases from V and 5 bases from J, leaving 7 bases between. The CDR3 region has the DNA TGTGCCAGCAGCTTCGGGGGTTATGGCTACACCTTC. Protein: CASSFGGYGYTF.

The rearrangement joins TRBV5-1 to TRBJ1-4; no definite D call. Germline CDR1 reads SGHRS; CDR2 reads YFSETQ. V lost 5 bases and J lost 0, with 8 bases in between. CDR3 size: 14 residues. As DNA, the CDR3 is TGCGCCAGCAGATCTTCCCCAACTAATGAAAAACTGTTTTTT. It is translated as CASRSSPTNEKLFF.

This clone showed up just a few times. The J gene is TRBJ1-1, the V gene TRBV19; 9 bases fit TRBD1. The germline V gene encodes CDR1 LNHDA and CDR2 SQIVND (reference sequence). The CDR3 consists of 14 residues. The V and J ends lost 7 bases and 3 bases, in that order; junction bases with no gene match: 6. The CDR3 is CASTPGQGYTEAFF. As DNA, the CDR3 is TGTGCCAGTACTCCCGGACAGGGGTACACTGAAGCTTTCTTT.

The chain has TRBV27 and TRBJ2-3; 7 nucleotides line up with TRBD2. The CDR3 totals 15 residues. Germline values: CDR1 MNHEY, CDR2 SMNVEV (reference sequence). V trimming: 4 bases; J trimming: 4 bases; junction bases outside the gene matches: 8. CDR3 nucleotide sequence: TGTGCCAGCAGTTCGCTAGCGGAATGGGCAGATACGCAGTATTTT. Amino acids: CASSSLAEWADTQYF.

This chain uses TRBV10-1 with TRBJ2-3, with a possible D match to TRBD1 (5 bases). Germline assignment: CDR1 WNHNN and CDR2 SYGVQD (reference sequence). Trimming cost V 7 bases and J 2 bases, with 13 bases left between them. This CDR3 has 14 residues. This CDR3 is CASTPFRATDTQYF. The CDR3 DNA reads TGCGCCAGCACCCCGTTCAGGGCCACAGATACGCAGTATTTT.

J is TRBJ1-5 and V is TRBV6-5, with D hard to call. This CDR3 has 15 residues. Trimming took 11 bases from V and 1 from J, leaving 18 bases between them. Per the germline V gene, CDR1 is MNHEY and CDR2 is SVGAGI. CDR3 coding DNA: TGTGCCGGAGGTTCCCGCGGAAGGAGCAATCAGCCCCAGCATTTT. Translation: CAGGSRGRSNQPQHF.

The chain couples TRBV6-1 to TRBJ2-7; unclear D gene. The germline gives CDR1 MNHNS, CDR2 SASEGT. The germline V and J ends were trimmed by 0 bases and 0 bases, with 12 bases remaining between them. The CDR3 extends over 16 amino acids. The CDR3 spells CASSEALGDSSYEQYF. Written as DNA, the CDR3 is TGTGCCAGCAGTGAAGCCTTGGGCGATAGCTCCTACGAGCAGTACTTC.

The chain joins TRBV2 to TRBJ1-5; D unclear. Per germline, CDR1 SNHLY and CDR2 FYNNEI. V lost 2 bases to trimming and J lost 4 bases, with 12 bases between them. The CDR3 loop spans 15 amino acids. In DNA, the CDR3 is TGTGCCAGCAGTGAACTTTTACTCGCTAATCAGCCCCAGCATTTT. Translation gives CASSELLLANQPQHF.

Remarks on this clone: The junction departs from germline at one end; a sequencing error may be responsible. The chain carries TRBV7-7 and TRBJ2-2; TRBD1 matches 10 bases. The CDR3 covers 14 residues. Germline CDR1 is SSHAT and CDR2 is FNYEAQ (reference sequence). CDR3 nucleotide sequence: TGTGCTAGCAGCTTAGGACAGGGGGCCGGGGAGCTGTTTTTT. This translates into CASSLGQGAGELFF. The complete variable domain, with remaining parts taken from reference TRBV7-7 and TRBJ2-2, reads GAGVSQSPRYKVTKRGQDVTLRCDPISSHATLYWYQQALGQGPEFLTYFNYEAQPDKSGLPSDRFSAERPEGSISTLTIQRTEQRDSAMYRCASSLGQGAGELFFGEGSRLTVL.

This chain links TRBV7-8 with TRBJ2-7; TRBD1 aligns across 7 bases. This CDR3 spans 15 amino acids. Losses at the gene ends were 8 bases for V and 6 bases for J; bases not matched to a gene: 16. The germline V gene encodes CDR1 SGHVS and CDR2 FQNEAQ. The CDR3 spells CASSLGVTGSTEQYF. The CDR3 nucleotides are TGTGCCAGCTCCCTAGGGGTGACAGGGAGTACCGAGCAGTACTTC.

This clone has only one observation. The V and J genes are TRBV19 and TRBJ1-5, with 10 nucleotides matching TRBD1. Germline CDR1 reads LNHDA; CDR2 reads SQIVND (reference sequence). V lost 5 bases to trimming and J lost 4 bases; unmatched junction nucleotides: 8. This CDR3 is built from 16 residues. DNA for the CDR3: TGTGCCAGTAGTCCCTGGGACAGGGGCAAGAATCAGCCCCAGCATTTT. It specifies CASSPWDRGKNQPQHF.

The V call is TRBV7-9, the J call TRBJ2-1; 7 positions match TRBD1. The CDR3 sequence is 17 residues long. Germline CDR1 is SEHNR and CDR2 is FQNEAQ (reference sequence). V was pared by 2 bases and J by 0 bases, with 7 bases of the junction left unmatched. In DNA form, the CDR3 reads TGTGCCAGCAGCTTATTGGGACAGTTAAGCTCCTACAATGAGCAGTTCTTC. Protein sequence: CASSLLGQLSSYNEQFF.

The CDR3 is CASSPGFASGIDEQFF. CDR3 nucleotides: TGTGCCAGCAGCCCAGGTTTTGCTAGCGGGATTGATGAGCAGTTCTTC. The chain combines TRBV28 with TRBJ2-1; 9 bases match TRBD2. The CDR3 sequence is 16 residues long. The trim removed 6 bases at V and 8 bases at J, leaving 14 bases unmatched. Per germline, CDR1 MDHEN and CDR2 SYDVKM. The whole variable domain, remainder taken from reference TRBV28 and TRBJ2-1, is DVKVTQSSRYLVKRTGEKVFLECVQDMDHENMFWYRQDPGLGLRLIYFSYDVKMKEKGDIPEGYSVSREKKERFSLILESASTNQTSMYLCASSPGFASGIDEQFFGPGTRLTVL.

The chain joins TRBV4-2 to TRBJ2-7, with 9 bases lining up with TRBD2. The J segment lost 5 bases and the V segment lost 1 base, leaving 9 bases of the junction unmatched. There are 16 residues in the CDR3. CDR1 is LGHNA, CDR2 YNFKEQ, per germline. The CDR3 reads CASSQGFGGRANEQYF. The CDR3, as DNA: TGTGCCAGCAGCCAAGGGTTTGGCGGGAGGGCAAACGAGCAGTACTTC.